This is a list of T cell receptor beta chains from one sample in a study of CD8 T cells in Susac syndrome. TCRdb itself ran the immunoSEQ multiplex PCR reads through MiXCR, one entry per CDR3 protein. This table holds 90,000 to 150,000 distinct CDR3 sequences, 85% to 95% found once. The sample taken for sequencing was CD4+ T cells from PBMCs. The receptors originated from a human donor with multiple sclerosis. CDR3s leave out the opening cysteine and the closing phenylalanine or tryptophan. A D gene is named only where the DNA matches it firmly.

D,V,CDR3
TRBD2,TRBV12-3/TRBV12-4,ASSLQAGGPNTGELF
.,TRBV20-1,SAQRDSSNTEAF
.,TRBV6-2/TRBV6-3,ASNRRVATYEQY
.,TRBV3-1,ASSQSFTALSGNTIY
.,TRBV6-5,ASSLRPSQDQPQH
TRBD1,TRBV6-2/TRBV6-3,ASRSPGQGNEQF
.,TRBV30,AWTRGLSTEAF
TRBD2,TRBV7-2,ASSLIGGGEQF
TRBD1,TRBV28,ASSSQGAKDGYT
.,TRBV6-5,ASSYSLGETQY
.,TRBV28,ASSLVGEQF
.,TRBV11-1,ASSSTGTSAYEQY
TRBD2,TRBV19,ASTQTGLAGGAGELF
.,TRBV24-1,ATSDGQVNQPQH
TRBD2,TRBV4-2,ASSQDWASGGGETQY
.,TRBV6-5,ASTPMAGVWETQY